Listed below are T cell receptor beta chains from one sample, sequenced in a study of blood T cell repertoires in COVID-19. Data came from immunoSEQ multiplex PCR; TCRdb stores just in-frame clones and leaves some out. In the table there are about 480,000 clones, around 89% of which are singletons. Sequencing was carried out using PBMCs or T cells enriched from blood (not recorded which). These TCRs come from a woman between 35 and 50 years old who had recovered from COVID-19. The CDR3 runs from the conserved cysteine through the conserved F or W.

v_call	j_call	cdr3_length	cdr3_aa
TRBV5-5	TRBJ2-7	14	CASSPKSGSYEQYF
TRBV5-4	TRBJ1-2	13	CASSLPGGDGYTF
TRBV24-1	TRBJ2-3	16	CATSDLGSSSTDTQYF
TRBV7-2	TRBJ1-6	16	CASSLVVGARFAPLHF
TRBV2	TRBJ2-1	12	CASSTGGNEQFF
TRBV21-1	TRBJ1-4	21	CASSNALTGLRTLATNEKLFF
TRBV19	TRBJ2-3	14	CASSTSGRPDTQYF
TRBV5-6	TRBJ1-5	13	CASSLRQNQPQHF
TRBV24-1	TRBJ2-2	11	CATRYRGELFF
TRBV30	TRBJ2-7	15	CAWSKGLAGVGEQYF
TRBV18	TRBJ2-1	15	CASSPGETRRAEQFF
TRBV6-2/TRBV6-3	TRBJ2-5	15	CASSSRGQGARTQYF
TRBV12-5	TRBJ1-1	17	CASGLGQDTYGGTEAFF
TRBV7-8	TRBJ2-1	18	CASSSRYRTSGRQNEQFF
TRBV29-1	TRBJ2-2	15	CSVEEGPGNTGELFF
TRBV10-2	TRBJ1-2	13	CASSGDGVGGYTF
TRBV4-1	TRBJ1-1	16	CASSPPGIRAGAEAFF
TRBV18	TRBJ1-5	14	CASSPLKWAQPQHF
TRBV21-1	TRBJ2-7	17	CASNVSPLEAGAYEQYF
TRBV19	TRBJ2-1	14	CASSIAGIYNEQFF
TRBV7-8	TRBJ2-5	18	CASSQKGVQGGNQETQYF
TRBV3-1/TRBV3-2	TRBJ1-4	14	CASSRTGGNEKLFF
TRBV18	TRBJ1-1	14	CASSPRYDRNEAFF
TRBV6-5	TRBJ1-4	15	CASSPPGQGNEKLFF
TRBV3-1/TRBV3-2	TRBJ2-2	23	CASSQDTSVWYSGRAGNTGELFF
TRBV5-1	TRBJ1-3	17	CASITSVPKSFGNTIYF
TRBV18	TRBJ1-2	14	CASSLDREPYGYTF
TRBV15	TRBJ2-7	20	CATSRREPAQPGRSSYEQYF
TRBV4-1	TRBJ2-7	16	CASSQDSGEGTYEQYF
TRBV15	TRBJ2-2	19	CATSISPHSNPRWTGELFF
TRBV2	TRBJ2-7	15	CASSPSRLAAYEQYF
TRBV24-1	TRBJ1-1	13	CATSVQGGTEAFF
TRBV18	TRBJ1-1	13	CASSPDKNTEAFF